In this sample, the clone carrying this T cell receptor beta chain turned up many times. Antigen unknown. MiXCR was run by TCRdb on the 5' RACE reads, yielding one entry per CDR3 protein. The table has tens of thousands of distinct CDR3 sequences, approximately 3.7% seen once. The data were taken from a study of neurological immune-mediated disorders. Overall study findings and caveats: When the repertoires were grouped phylogenetically, those of 18 of the 34 multiple sclerosis patients came together in a single cluster of related CDR3 sequences, which points to a possible repertoire-level signature.

Germline CDR1 DFQATT, CDR2 SNEGSKA (reference sequence). V shed 0 bases and J shed 5 bases, with 11 bases lying between them. CDR3 length equals 13 residues. The TCR sequence derives from a man aged 50 to 59 with multiple sclerosis. The gene calls are TRBV20-1 and TRBJ2-7; possible D gene TRBD1, 5 bases. Sequenced material: PBMCs. The CDR3 protein is CSARDRVLNEQYF. The DNA of the CDR3 is TGCAGTGCTAGAGACAGGGTCCTAAACGAGCAGTACTTC.